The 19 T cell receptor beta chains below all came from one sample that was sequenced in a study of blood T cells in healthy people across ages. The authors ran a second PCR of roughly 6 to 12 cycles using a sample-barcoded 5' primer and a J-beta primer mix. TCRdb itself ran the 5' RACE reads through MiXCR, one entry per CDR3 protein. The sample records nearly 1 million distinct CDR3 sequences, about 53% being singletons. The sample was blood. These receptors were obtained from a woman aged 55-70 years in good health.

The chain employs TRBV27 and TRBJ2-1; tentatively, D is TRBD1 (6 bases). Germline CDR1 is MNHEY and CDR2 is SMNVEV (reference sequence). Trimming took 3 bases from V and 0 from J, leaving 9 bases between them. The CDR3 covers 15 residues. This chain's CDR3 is CASSLDSSSYNEQFF. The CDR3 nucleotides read TGTGCCAGCAGTTTGGACAGCAGCTCCTACAATGAGCAGTTCTTC.

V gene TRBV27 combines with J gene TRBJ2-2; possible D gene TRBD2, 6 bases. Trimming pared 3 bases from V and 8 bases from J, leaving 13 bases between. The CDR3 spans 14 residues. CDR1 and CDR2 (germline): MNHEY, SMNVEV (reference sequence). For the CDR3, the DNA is TGTGCCAGCAGTTTTGCAGGAGGGTTTGGGGAGCTGTTTTTT. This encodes CASSFAGGFGELFF.

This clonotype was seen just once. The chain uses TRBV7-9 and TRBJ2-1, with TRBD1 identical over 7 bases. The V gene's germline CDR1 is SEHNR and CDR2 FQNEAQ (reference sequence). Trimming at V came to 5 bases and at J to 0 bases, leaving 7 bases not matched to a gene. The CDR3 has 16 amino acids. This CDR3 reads CASSRRGQSSYNEQFF. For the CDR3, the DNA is TGTGCCAGCAGCCGCAGGGGACAGAGCTCCTACAATGAGCAGTTCTTC.

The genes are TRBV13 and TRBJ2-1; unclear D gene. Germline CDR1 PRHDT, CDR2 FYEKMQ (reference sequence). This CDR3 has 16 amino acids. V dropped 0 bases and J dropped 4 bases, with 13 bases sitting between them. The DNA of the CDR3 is TGTGCCAGCAGCTTAGGGCGCGCTTATGCTTACAATGAGCAGTTCTTC. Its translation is CASSLGRAYAYNEQFF.

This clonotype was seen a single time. CDR3 DNA: TGTGCCAGCAGTTTTGACGCAGACAGCCCCCATTATGGCTACACCTTC. This codes for CASSFDADSPHYGYTF. J is TRBJ1-2 and V is TRBV12-3 or TRBV12-4, with TRBD1 as a possible D gene (5 bases). The CDR3 is 16 amino acids. V was trimmed by 3 bases and J by 5 bases, leaving 19 bases between them.

The CDR3 nucleotides read TGTGCCAGCAGCTTAGACGGTACTAGCAGGAACACCGGGGAGCTGTTTTTT. Translating gives CASSLDGTSRNTGELFF. The V and J genes are TRBV7-8 and TRBJ2-2; the D gene is possibly TRBD2 (6 bases). The germline gives CDR1 SGHVS, CDR2 FQNEAQ. With 1 base removed from V and 1 base from J, the gap between germline ends came to 13 bases. The CDR3 runs 17 residues.

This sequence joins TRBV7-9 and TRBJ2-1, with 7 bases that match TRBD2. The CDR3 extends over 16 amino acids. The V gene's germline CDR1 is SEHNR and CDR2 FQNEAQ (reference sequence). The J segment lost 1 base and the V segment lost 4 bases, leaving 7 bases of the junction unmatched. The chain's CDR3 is CASSSLTSPSYNEQFF. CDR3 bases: TGTGCCAGCAGCTCCTTGACTAGCCCTTCCTACAATGAGCAGTTCTTC.

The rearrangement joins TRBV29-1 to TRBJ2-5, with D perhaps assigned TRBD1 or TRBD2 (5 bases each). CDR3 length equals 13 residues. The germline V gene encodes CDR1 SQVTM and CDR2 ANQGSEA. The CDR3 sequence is CRAGGTPGETQYF. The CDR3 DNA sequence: TGCAGGGCGGGTGGGACGCCGGGGGAGACCCAGTACTTC. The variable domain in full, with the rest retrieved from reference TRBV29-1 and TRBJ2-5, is SAVISQKPSRDICQRGTSLTIQCQVDSQVTMMFWYRQQPGQSLTLIATANQGSEATYESGFVIDKFPISRPNLTFSTLTVSNMSPEDSSIYLCRAGGTPGETQYFGPGTRLLVL.

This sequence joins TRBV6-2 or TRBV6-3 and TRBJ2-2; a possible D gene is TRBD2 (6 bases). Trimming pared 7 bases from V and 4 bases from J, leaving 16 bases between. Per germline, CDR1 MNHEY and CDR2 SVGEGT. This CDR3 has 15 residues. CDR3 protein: CASTPGGAGTGELFF. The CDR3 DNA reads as TGTGCCAGCACTCCTGGAGGGGCGGGCACCGGGGAGCTGTTTTTT.

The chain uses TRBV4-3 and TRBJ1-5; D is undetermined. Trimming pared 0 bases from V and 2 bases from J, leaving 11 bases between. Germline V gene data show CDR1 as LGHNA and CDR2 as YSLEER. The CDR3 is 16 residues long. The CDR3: CASSQDGGRGNQPQHF. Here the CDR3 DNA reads TGCGCCAGCAGCCAAGATGGAGGTAGGGGCAATCAGCCCCAGCATTTT.

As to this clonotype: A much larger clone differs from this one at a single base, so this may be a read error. The CDR3 bases are TGTGCCAGCGTTGGGGGTGGGAATCAGCCCCAGCATTTT. It codes for CASVGGGNQPQHF. V is TRBV7-2 and J is TRBJ1-5; D is perhaps TRBD1 (5 bases). CDR3 length: 13 residues. CDR1 is SGHTA, CDR2 FQGNSA, per germline. V was trimmed by 8 bases and J by 4 bases, leaving 12 bases between them.

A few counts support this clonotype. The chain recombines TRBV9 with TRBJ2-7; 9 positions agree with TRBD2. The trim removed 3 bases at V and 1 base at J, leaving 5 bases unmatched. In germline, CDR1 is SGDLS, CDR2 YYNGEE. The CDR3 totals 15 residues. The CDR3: CASSALAGLSYEQYF. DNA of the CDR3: TGTGCCAGCAGCGCCCTAGCGGGGCTATCCTACGAGCAGTACTTC.

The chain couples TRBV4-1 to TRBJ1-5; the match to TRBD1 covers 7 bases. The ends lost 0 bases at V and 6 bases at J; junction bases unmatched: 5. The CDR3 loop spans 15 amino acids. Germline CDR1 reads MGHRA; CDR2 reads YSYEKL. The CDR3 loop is CASSQDRTGRQPQHF. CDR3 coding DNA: TGCGCCAGCAGCCAAGATCGGACAGGTCGTCAGCCCCAGCATTTT.

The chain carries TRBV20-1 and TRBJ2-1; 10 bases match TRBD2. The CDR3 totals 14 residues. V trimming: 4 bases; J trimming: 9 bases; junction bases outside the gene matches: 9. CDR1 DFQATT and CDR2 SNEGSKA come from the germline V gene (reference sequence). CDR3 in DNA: TGCAGTGCTAACCCCCTAGCGGGAGAATTTGAGCAGTTCTTC. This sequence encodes CSANPLAGEFEQFF.

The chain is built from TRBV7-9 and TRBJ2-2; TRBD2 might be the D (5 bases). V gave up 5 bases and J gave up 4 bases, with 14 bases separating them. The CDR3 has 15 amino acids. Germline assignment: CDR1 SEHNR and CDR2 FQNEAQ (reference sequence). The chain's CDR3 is CASSPDMAGTGELFF. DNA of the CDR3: TGTGCCAGCAGCCCTGACATGGCGGGCACCGGGGAGCTGTTTTTT.

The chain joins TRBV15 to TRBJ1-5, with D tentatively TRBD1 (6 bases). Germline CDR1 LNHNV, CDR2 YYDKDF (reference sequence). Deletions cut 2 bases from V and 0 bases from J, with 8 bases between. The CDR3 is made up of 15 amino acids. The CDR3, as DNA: TGTGCCACCAGCAGACGGACAGATAGCAATCAGCCCCAGCATTTT. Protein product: CATSRRTDSNQPQHF.

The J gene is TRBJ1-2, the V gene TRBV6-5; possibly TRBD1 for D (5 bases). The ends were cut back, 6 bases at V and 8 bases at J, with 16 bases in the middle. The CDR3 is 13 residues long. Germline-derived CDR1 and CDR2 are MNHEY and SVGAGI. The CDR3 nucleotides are TGTGCCAGCAGCGCCAGGCCGACAGCCGGCTACACCTTC. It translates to CASSARPTAGYTF.

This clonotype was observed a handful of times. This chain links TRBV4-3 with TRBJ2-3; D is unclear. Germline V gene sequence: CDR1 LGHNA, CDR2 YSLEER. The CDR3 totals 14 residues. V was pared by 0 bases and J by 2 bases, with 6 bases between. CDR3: CASSQDRYTDTQYF. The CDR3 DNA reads TGCGCCAGCAGCCAAGATAGGTACACAGATACGCAGTATTTT.

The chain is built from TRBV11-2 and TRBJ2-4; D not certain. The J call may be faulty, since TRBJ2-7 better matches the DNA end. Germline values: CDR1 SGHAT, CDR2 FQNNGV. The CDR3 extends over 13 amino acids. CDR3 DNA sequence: TGTGCCAGCAGCTTTTTTAGTGGCTACGAGCAGTACTTC. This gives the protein CASSFFSGYEQYF.